This T cell receptor (beta chain) was captured by sequencing in a study of cytomegalovirus exposure and HLA in healthy donors. At the level of the study: Among the approximately 400 genotyped donors, approximately 80% were placed in the Caucasian-associated ancestry cluster. Study outcomes and limitations: A reported reduction in N-insertions relative to the 666-donor mean was seen in an Asian-associated ancestry cluster in a later analysis. In a later analysis, DRB1 alleles had the most associated TCRs; HLA-C alleles the fewest. Later analysis identified several of the most significant clusters that appeared linked to common viral pathogens.

Primers included in the PCR were 60 Vbeta and 13 Jbeta primers. Profiling relied on immunoSEQ multiplex PCR, and the TCRdb table lists in-frame clones only, not all of them. The data show about 110,000 clones, with more than 60% seen just once and roughly 6.2% held by the top ten. The V end was cut by 10 bases, the J end by 2 bases, with 11 bases between. CDR3 length: 13 residues. Germline CDR1 and CDR2: MNHEY and SVGAGI. This clone occurred a few times. As yet, its antigen is unknown. The sequenced sample consisted of PBMCs. The receptor comes from a man aged 25-40 years in good health and CMV-seropositive. The chain uses TRBV6-5 and TRBJ2-2; perhaps TRBD1 as D (6 bases). The CDR3 DNA reads as TGTGCCACTACGACAGGAAACACCGGGGAGCTGTTTTTT. Translation gives CATTTGNTGELFF.